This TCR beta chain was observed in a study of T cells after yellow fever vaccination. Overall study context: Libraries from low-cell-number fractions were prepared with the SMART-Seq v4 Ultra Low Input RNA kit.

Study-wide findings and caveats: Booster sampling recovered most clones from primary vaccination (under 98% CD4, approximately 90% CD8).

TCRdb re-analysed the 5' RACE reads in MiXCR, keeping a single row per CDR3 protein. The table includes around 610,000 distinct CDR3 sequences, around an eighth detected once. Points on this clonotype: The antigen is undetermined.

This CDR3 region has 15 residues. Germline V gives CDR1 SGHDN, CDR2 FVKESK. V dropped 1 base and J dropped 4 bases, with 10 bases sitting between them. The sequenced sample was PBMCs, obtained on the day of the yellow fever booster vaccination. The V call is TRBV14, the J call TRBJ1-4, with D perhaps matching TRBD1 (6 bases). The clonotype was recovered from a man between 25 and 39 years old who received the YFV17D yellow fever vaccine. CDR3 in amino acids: CASSQGQVLNEKLFF. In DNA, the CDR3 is TGTGCCAGCAGCCAAGGACAGGTTCTTAATGAAAAACTGTTTTTT.